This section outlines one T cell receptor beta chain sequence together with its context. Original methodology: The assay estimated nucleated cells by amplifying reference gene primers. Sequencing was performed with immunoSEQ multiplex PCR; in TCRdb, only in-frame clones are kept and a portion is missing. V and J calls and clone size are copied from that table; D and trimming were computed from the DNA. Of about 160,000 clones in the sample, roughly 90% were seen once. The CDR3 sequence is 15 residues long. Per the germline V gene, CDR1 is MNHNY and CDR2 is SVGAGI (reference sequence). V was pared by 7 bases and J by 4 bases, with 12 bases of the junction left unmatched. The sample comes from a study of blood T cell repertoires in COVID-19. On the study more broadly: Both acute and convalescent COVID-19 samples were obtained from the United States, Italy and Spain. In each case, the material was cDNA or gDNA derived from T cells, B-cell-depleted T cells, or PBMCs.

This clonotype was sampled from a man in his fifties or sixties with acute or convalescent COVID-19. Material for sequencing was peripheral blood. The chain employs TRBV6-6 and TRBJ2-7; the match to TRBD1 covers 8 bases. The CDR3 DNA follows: TGTGCCAGCACTTTCTTGCGACAGGGGCGGTACGAGCAGTACTTC. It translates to CASTFLRQGRYEQYF.